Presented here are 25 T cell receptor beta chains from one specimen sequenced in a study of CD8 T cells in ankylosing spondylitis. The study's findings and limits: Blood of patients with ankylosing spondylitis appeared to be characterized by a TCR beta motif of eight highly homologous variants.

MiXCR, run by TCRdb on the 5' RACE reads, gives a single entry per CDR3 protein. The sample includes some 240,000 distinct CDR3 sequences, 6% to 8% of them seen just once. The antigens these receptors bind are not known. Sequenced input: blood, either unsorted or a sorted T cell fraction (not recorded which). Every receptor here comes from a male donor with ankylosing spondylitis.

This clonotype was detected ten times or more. CDR3: CASSPTHQRADEQYF. CDR3 bases: TGCGCCAGCAGCCCTACCCACCAGAGAGCGGACGAGCAGTACTTC. The chain employs TRBV4-3 and TRBJ2-7; TRBD2 is a possible D gene (5 bases). Germline V gene lookup returns CDR1 LGHNA and CDR2 YSLEER. Trimming took 4 bases from V and 5 from J, leaving 18 bases between them. This CDR3 contains 15 residues.

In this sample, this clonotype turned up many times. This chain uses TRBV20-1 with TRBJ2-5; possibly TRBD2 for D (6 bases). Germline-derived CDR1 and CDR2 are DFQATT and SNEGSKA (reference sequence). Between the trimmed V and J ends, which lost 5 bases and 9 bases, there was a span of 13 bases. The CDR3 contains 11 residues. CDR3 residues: CSARDFGSQYF. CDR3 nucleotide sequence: TGCAGTGCTCGGGACTTTGGGTCCCAGTACTTC.

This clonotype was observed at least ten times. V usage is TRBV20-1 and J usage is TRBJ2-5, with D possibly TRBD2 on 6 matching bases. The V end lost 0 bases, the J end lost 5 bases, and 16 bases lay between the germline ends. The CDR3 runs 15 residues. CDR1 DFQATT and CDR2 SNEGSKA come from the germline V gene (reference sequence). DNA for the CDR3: TGCAGTGCTAGAGATCCGGCTAGCGCGGTTGAGACCCAGTACTTC. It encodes CSARDPASAVETQYF.

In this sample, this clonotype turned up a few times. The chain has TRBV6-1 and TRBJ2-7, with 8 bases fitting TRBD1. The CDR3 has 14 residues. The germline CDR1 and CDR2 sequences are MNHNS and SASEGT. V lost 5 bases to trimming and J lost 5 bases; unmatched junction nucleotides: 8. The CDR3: CASSHDRGGNEQYF. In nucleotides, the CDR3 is TGTGCCAGCAGTCATGACAGGGGCGGGAACGAGCAGTACTTC.

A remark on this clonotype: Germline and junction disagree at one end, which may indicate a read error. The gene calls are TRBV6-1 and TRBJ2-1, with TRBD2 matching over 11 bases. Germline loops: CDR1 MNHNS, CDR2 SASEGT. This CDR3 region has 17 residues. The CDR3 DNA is TGTGCCAGCTTTGGTAGCGGGGGGGCAAGCTCCTACAATGCGCAGTTCTTC. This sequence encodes CASFGSGGASSYNAQFF.

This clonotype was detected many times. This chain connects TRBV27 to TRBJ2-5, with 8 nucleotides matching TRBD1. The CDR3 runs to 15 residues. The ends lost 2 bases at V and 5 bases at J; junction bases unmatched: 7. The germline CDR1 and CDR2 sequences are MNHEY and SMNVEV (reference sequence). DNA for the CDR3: TGTGCCAGCAGTTTAATTCAGGGGGCGCGGGAGACCCAGTACTTC. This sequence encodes CASSLIQGARETQYF.

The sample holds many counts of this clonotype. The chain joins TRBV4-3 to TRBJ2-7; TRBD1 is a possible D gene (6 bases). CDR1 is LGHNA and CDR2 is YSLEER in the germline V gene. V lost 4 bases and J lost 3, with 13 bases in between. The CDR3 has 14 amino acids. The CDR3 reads CASSPAGDVYEQYF. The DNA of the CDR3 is TGCGCCAGCAGCCCTGCAGGGGATGTCTACGAGCAGTACTTC.

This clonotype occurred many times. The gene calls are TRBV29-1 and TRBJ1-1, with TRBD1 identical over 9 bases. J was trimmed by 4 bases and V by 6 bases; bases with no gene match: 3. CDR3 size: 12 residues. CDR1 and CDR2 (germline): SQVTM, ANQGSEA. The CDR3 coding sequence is TGCAGCGTCGGACAGGGGTTCACTGAAGCTTTCTTT. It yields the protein CSVGQGFTEAFF.

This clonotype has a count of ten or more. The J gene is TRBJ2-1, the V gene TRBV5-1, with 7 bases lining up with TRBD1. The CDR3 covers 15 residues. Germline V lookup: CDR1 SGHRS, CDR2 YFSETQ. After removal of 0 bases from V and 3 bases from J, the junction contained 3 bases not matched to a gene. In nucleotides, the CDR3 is TGCGCCAGCAGCTTGGGGGACAGCATCTACAATGAGCAGTTCTTC. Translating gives CASSLGDSIYNEQFF. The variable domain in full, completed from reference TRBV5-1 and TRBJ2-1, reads KAGVTQTPRYLIKTRGQQVTLSCSPISGHRSVSWYQQTPGQGLQFLFEYFSETQRNKGNFPGRFSGRQFSNSRSEMNVSTLELGDSALYLCASSLGDSIYNEQFFGPGTRLTVL.

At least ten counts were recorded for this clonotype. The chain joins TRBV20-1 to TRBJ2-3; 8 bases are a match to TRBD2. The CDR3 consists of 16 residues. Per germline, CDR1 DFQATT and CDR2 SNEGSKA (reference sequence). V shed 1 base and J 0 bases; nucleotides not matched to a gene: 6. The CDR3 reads CSARGRASGSTDTQYF. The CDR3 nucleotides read TGCAGTGCTAGAGGGAGGGCTAGCGGGAGCACAGATACGCAGTATTTT.

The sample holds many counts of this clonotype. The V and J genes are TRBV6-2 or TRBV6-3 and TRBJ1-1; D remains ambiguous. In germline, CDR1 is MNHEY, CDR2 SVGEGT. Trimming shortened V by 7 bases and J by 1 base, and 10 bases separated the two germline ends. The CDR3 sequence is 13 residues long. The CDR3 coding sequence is TGTGCCAGCACCAATCGAGAGAACACTGAAGCTTTCTTT. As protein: CASTNRENTEAFF.

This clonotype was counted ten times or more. The CDR3 region is CSARYSDTDSNQPQHF. The CDR3 DNA is TGCAGTGCTAGATACTCGGACACTGATAGCAATCAGCCCCAGCATTTT. The rearrangement links TRBV20-1 to TRBJ1-5, with a tentative D call TRBD1 (5 bases). Trimming removed 2 bases at V and 0 bases at J, with 14 bases between. Per the germline V gene, CDR1 is DFQATT and CDR2 is SNEGSKA (reference sequence). This CDR3 region has 16 residues.

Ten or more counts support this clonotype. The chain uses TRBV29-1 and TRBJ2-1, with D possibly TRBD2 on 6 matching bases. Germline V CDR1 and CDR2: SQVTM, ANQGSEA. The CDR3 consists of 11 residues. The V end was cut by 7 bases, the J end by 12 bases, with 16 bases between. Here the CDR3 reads CSALDTGGQFF. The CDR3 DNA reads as TGCAGCGCCCTAGACACCGGGGGGCAGTTCTTC.

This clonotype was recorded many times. CDR3: CASSPGRGLSYEQYF. CDR3 sequence (DNA): TGTGCCAGCTCACCGGGCAGGGGTTTGTCCTACGAGCAGTACTTC. The chain joins TRBV18 to TRBJ2-7; tentatively, D is TRBD1 (6 bases). CDR3 size: 15 residues. V gave up 3 bases and J gave up 1 base, with 13 bases separating them. The germline gives CDR1 KGHSH, CDR2 LQKENI. The full variable domain, its missing parts supplied by reference TRBV18 and TRBJ2-7, is NAGVMQNPRHLVRRRGQEARLRCSPMKGHSHVYWYRQLPEEGLKFMVYLQKENIIDESGMPKERFSAEFPKEGPSILRIQQVVRGDSAAYFCASSPGRGLSYEQYFGPGTRLTVT.

CDR3 in amino acids: CSASYRLLSGASNTGELFF. DNA for the CDR3: TGCAGTGCTAGCTACAGGTTGCTTTCGGGGGCTTCGAACACCGGGGAGCTGTTTTTT. The chain recombines TRBV20-1 with TRBJ2-2; TRBD1 or TRBD2 may be the D gene (6 bases each). This CDR3 region has 19 residues. Germline CDR1 reads DFQATT; CDR2 reads SNEGSKA (reference sequence). Trimming removed 3 bases at V and 0 bases at J, with 23 bases between.

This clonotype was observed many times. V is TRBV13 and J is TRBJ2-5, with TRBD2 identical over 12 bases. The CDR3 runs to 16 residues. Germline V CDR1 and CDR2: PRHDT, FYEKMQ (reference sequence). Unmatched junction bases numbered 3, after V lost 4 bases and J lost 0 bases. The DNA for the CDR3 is TGTGCCAGCAGCTCCCGACTAGCGGGGGACCAAGAGACCCAGTACTTC. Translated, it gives CASSSRLAGDQETQYF.

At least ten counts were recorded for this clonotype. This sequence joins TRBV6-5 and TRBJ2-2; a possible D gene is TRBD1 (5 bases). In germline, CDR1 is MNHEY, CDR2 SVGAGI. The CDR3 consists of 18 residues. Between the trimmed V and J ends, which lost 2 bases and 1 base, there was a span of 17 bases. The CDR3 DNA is TGTGCCAGCAGTTACACAGGACGGCGAGATAAGAACACCGGGGAGCTGTTTTTT. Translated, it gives CASSYTGRRDKNTGELFF.

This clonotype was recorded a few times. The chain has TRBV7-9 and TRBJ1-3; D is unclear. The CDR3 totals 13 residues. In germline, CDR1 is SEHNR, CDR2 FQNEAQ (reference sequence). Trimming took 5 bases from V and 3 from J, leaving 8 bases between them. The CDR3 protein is CASSPWGGNTIYF. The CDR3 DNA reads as TGTGCCAGCAGCCCGTGGGGTGGAAACACCATATATTTT.

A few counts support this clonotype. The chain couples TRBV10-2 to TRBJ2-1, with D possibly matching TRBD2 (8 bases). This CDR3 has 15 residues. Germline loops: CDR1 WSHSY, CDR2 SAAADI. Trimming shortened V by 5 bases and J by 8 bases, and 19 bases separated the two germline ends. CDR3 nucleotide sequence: TGCGCCAGCAGTCAGCCGGGACTAGGGGGCTATGAGCAGTTCTTC. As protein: CASSQPGLGGYEQFF.

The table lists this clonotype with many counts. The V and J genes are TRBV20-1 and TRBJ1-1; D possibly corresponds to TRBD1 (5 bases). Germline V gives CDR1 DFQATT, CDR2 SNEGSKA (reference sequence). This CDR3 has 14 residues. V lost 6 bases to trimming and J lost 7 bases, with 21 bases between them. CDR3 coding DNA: TGCAGTGCGACCGAAGCCGGGGGGTCTGTTGAAGCTTTCTTT. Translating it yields CSATEAGGSVEAFF.

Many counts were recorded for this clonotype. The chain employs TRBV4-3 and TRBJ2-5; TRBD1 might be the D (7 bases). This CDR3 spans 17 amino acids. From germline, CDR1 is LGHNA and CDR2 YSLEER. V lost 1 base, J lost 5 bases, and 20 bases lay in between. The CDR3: CASSQAVRSGGKETQYF. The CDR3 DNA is TGCGCCAGCAGCCAAGCGGTTCGGTCAGGGGGGAAGGAGACCCAGTACTTC.

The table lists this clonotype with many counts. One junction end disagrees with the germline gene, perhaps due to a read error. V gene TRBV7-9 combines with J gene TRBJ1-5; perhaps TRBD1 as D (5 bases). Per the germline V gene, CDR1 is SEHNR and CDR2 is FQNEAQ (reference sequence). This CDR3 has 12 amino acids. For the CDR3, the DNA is TGTGCCAGCAGCACAACGGGACGGCCCTTGACTTTT. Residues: CASSTTGRPLTF.

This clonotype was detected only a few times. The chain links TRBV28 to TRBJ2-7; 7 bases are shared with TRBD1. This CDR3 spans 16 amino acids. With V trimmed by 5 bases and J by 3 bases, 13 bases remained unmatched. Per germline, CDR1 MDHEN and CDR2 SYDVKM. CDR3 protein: CASSTDTDWDSYEQYF. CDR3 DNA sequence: TGTGCCAGCAGTACGGACACGGACTGGGACAGCTACGAGCAGTACTTC. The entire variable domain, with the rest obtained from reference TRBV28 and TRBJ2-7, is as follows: DVKVTQSSRYLVKRTGEKVFLECVQDMDHENMFWYRQDPGLGLRLIYFSYDVKMKEKGDIPEGYSVSREKKERFSLILESASTNQTSMYLCASSTDTDWDSYEQYFGPGTRLTVT.

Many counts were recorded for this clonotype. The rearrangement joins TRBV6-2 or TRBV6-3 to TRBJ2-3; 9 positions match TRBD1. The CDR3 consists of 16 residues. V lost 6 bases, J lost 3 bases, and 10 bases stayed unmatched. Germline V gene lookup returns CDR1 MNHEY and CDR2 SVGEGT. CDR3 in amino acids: CASSSQGARGTDTQYF. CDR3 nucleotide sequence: TGTGCCAGCAGCTCACAGGGGGCGCGAGGAACAGATACGCAGTATTTT.

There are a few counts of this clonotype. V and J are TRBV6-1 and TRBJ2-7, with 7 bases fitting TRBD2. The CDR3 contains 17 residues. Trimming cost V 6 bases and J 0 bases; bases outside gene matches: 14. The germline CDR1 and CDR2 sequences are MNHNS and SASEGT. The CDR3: CASRGDKLALNSYEQYF. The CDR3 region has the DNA TGTGCCAGCAGGGGAGATAAACTAGCGCTAAACTCCTACGAGCAGTACTTC.